The subject of this entry is one TCR beta chain. This sample stems from a study of blood T cell repertoires in COVID-19. Across the study: The origin of the acute and convalescent COVID-19 samples was the United States, Italy and Spain. The analysed material was cDNA or gDNA that came from T cells, B-cell-depleted T cells, or PBMCs.

Source study methods: Quantification of nucleated cells was approximated via reference gene primer amplification. Sequencing used immunoSEQ multiplex PCR; TCRdb keeps in-frame clones, though not all of them. V and J calls and clone size are copied from that table; D and trimming were computed from the DNA. The profile covers about 370,000 clones, with 80% to 90% appearing a single time and over 0.95% taken by the ten largest. Sequencing input: PBMCs or T cells enriched from blood (not recorded which). The receptor comes from a man younger than 35 who had recovered from COVID-19.

CDR3 protein: CASSFLRVNQPQHF. CDR3 in DNA: TGTGCCAGCAGCTTTCTCAGGGTCAATCAGCCCCAGCATTTT. The rearrangement uses TRBV7-2 and TRBJ1-5, with D tentatively TRBD1 (5 bases). Germline CDR1 and CDR2: SGHTA and FQGNSA. This CDR3 region has 14 residues. V shed 3 bases and J shed 3 bases, with 9 bases lying between them. Together with reference TRBV7-2 and TRBJ1-5, the CDR3 gives the full variable domain: GAGVSQSPSNKVTEKGKDVELRCDPISGHTALYWYRQSLGQGLEFLIYFQGNSAPDKSGLPSDRFSAERTGGSVSTLTIQRTQQEDSAVYLCASSFLRVNQPQHFGDGTRLSIL.